Listed below are T cell receptor beta chains from one sample, sequenced in a study of Ad26.COV2.S vaccination and SARS-CoV-2 variants. TCRdb's table, derived via immunoSEQ multiplex PCR, lists solely in-frame clones and lacks some. This table holds just over 350,000 clones, roughly 94% found once. This sample comprised peripheral blood, obtained after recovery from COVID-19. The receptors derive from a human donor who had recovered from COVID-19. Both conserved end residues are part of each CDR3. D genes are given only for firm matches. Clone size is given for some rows only: seen once, a few or many times, or a class if the clone is expanded.

J gene | CDR3 length | V gene | D gene | clone size | CDR3 DNA | CDR3 protein
TRBJ2-3 | 15 | TRBV7-2 | TRBD1 | . | TGTGCCAGCAGCCAACAGGGGGCGTACACAGATACGCAGTATTTT | CASSQQGAYTDTQYF
TRBJ1-2 | 15 | TRBV11-2 | TRBD1 | . | TGTGCCAGCAGCCTCGGGACAGCCTCTGATTGGGGCTACACCTTC | CASSLGTASDWGYTF
TRBJ2-1 | 14 | TRBV19 | . | . | TGTGCCAGTAGGGATGGACACTTATACAATGAGCAGTTCTTC | CASRDGHLYNEQFF
TRBJ1-1 | 13 | TRBV7-8 | . | few | TGTGCCAGCAGCCCACCTATGAACACTGAAGCTTTCTTT | CASSPPMNTEAFF
TRBJ1-6 | 15 | TRBV6-1 | . | . | TGTGCCAGCAGTGAGCGGGGCATGGGGAATTCACCCCTCCACTTT | CASSERGMGNSPLHF
TRBJ1-2 | 14 | TRBV25-1 | TRBD1 | . | TGTGCCAGCAGTGAAGGCGGCAGGGGGCGCGGCTACACCTTC | CASSEGGRGRGYTF
TRBJ1-1 | 14 | TRBV4-1 | . | . | TGCGCCAGCAGCCTTACACAGGGGAACACTGAAGCTTTCTTT | CASSLTQGNTEAFF
TRBJ2-2 | 13 | TRBV5-1 | TRBD1 | . | TGCGCCAGCTTCGAGGGGGCGCCCGGGGAGCTGTTTTTT | CASFEGAPGELFF
TRBJ2-3 | 15 | TRBV7-9 | . | once | TGTGCCAGCAGCTTAGCGGGAACAGGGACAGATACGCAGTATTTT | CASSLAGTGTDTQYF
TRBJ2-5 | 15 | TRBV5-1 | . | . | TGCGCCAGCAGCTTGGGCAGCCGGAGCGAAGAGACCCAGTACTTC | CASSLGSRSEETQYF
TRBJ1-1 | 24 | TRBV6-2/TRBV6-3 | . | once | TGTGCCAGCAACCCGGCTCTAGTGAGGCCCCAAAGCCACTCCACAGGAATCATGAACACTGAAGCTTTCTTT | CASNPALVRPQSHSTGIMNTEAFF
TRBJ1-2 | 15 | TRBV7-2 | . | . | TGTGCCAGCAGCTCTGACCGACAGGCTAACTATGGCTACACCTTC | CASSSDRQANYGYTF
TRBJ2-5 | 16 | TRBV9 | . | . | TGTGCCAGCAGCGTAGGGGGGACGCCGACCTTAGAGACCCAGTACTTC | CASSVGGTPTLETQYF
TRBJ2-5 | 14 | TRBV7-2 | TRBD1 | . | TGTGCCAGCAGCTTACAGGGGGCGCGAGAGACCCAGTACTTC | CASSLQGARETQYF
TRBJ2-1 | 16 | TRBV21-1 | . | . | TGTGCCAGCAGCACGAGAGTAGCGGGGCCCCCCAATGAGCAGTTCTTC | CASSTRVAGPPNEQFF
TRBJ1-1 | 15 | TRBV10-2 | TRBD1 | . | TGCGCCAGCAGTGACCGGGGGACAGGGGACACTGAAGCTTTCTTT | CASSDRGTGDTEAFF
TRBJ1-2 | 14 | TRBV13 | . | . | TGTGCCAGCAGCCCCGGGCGGAACCCGATCGGCTACACCTTC | CASSPGRNPIGYTF
TRBJ2-7 | 14 | TRBV28 | . | . | TGTGCCAGCAGTCCTGGACAGGTTCCCGGGGGGCAGTACTTC | CASSPGQVPGGQYF
TRBJ2-6 | 13 | TRBV27 | . | . | TGTGCCAGCGGGGTCAGGGGGGCCAACGTCCTGACTTTC | CASGVRGANVLTF
TRBJ1-4 | 16 | TRBV7-6 | TRBD1 | . | TGTGCCAGCAGCTTAGGCTTGGGACAGGGTAATGAAAAACTGTTTTTT | CASSLGLGQGNEKLFF
TRBJ2-2 | 16 | TRBV18 | . | . | TGTGCCAGCTCACCACCGGGGGGAAGGAACACCGGGGAGCTGTTTTTT | CASSPPGGRNTGELFF
TRBJ1-1 | 16 | TRBV7-9 | . | . | TGTGCCAGCAGCTTAGATACAGGCAAAGAGAACACTGAAGCTTTCTTT | CASSLDTGKENTEAFF
TRBJ2-7 | 13 | TRBV9 | . | . | TGTGCCAGCAGCGAGGGACATAACTACGAGCAGTACTTC | CASSEGHNYEQYF
TRBJ2-7 | 13 | TRBV3-1/TRBV3-2 | . | . | TGTGCCAGCAGCCAACAGGGGAGCTACGAGCAGTACTTC | CASSQQGSYEQYF
TRBJ2-2 | 14 | TRBV7-7 | TRBD1 | once | TGTGCCAGCAGCACCTCAGGGGGCCCCGGGGAGCTGTTTTTT | CASSTSGGPGELFF
TRBJ1-1 | 15 | TRBV6-1 | . | few | TGTGCCAGCAGTGAAAGGGGGTTTCTGAACACTGAAGCTTTCTTT | CASSERGFLNTEAFF
TRBJ1-1 | 12 | TRBV7-9 | . | . | TGTGCCAGCAGCCTCCTAGGAACTGAAGCTTTCTTT | CASSLLGTEAFF
TRBJ2-5 | 12 | TRBV24-1 | . | . | TGTGCCACCAGTGCCAATGCCGAGACCCAGTACTTC | CATSANAETQYF
TRBJ2-5 | 14 | TRBV27 | . | . | TGTGCCAGCAGTCCCGGGACACAGGAGGAGACCCAGTACTTC | CASSPGTQEETQYF
TRBJ2-7 | 14 | TRBV5-1 | . | . | TGCGCCAGCAGCTCTTCTTTCGTCACCGACGAGCAGTACTTC | CASSSSFVTDEQYF
TRBJ1-1 | 12 | TRBV4-1 | TRBD1 | . | TGCGCCAGCAGCCGAACAGGGGTTGAAGCTTTCTTT | CASSRTGVEAFF
TRBJ1-1 | 14 | TRBV5-4 | . | . | TGTGCCAGCAGAATGGGGGGGTTGCCCACTGAAGCTTTCTTT | CASRMGGLPTEAFF
TRBJ2-5 | 12 | TRBV29-1 | . | . | TGCAGCGTTGTAGGGGCACAAGAGACCCAGTACTTC | CSVVGAQETQYF
TRBJ2-5 | 14 | TRBV5-1 | . | . | TGCGCCAGCAGTCCGGCTGTTAACCAAGAGACCCAGTACTTC | CASSPAVNQETQYF
TRBJ1-3 | 14 | TRBV3-1/TRBV3-2 | . | few | TGTGCCAGCAGCCAAGCAGGTGCGGGAAACACCATATATTTT | CASSQAGAGNTIYF
TRBJ1-4 | 15 | TRBV11-1 | . | once | TGTGCCAGCAGCTTAGGGACCCGAAGAAATGAAAAACTGTTTTTT | CASSLGTRRNEKLFF
TRBJ2-1 | 15 | TRBV11-2 | . | . | TGTGCCAGCAGCTTCAGTGGGAGCTCCTACAATGAGCAGTTCTTC | CASSFSGSSYNEQFF
TRBJ2-1 | 16 | TRBV6-5 | . | once | TGTGCCAGCAGTTACGTTGCTTTCGGGGGGCCCAATGAGCAGTTCTTC | CASSYVAFGGPNEQFF
TRBJ1-2 | 13 | TRBV24-1 | . | . | TGTGCCACCAGTGTGGGGGTCGGCTATGGCTACACCTTC | CATSVGVGYGYTF
TRBJ1-6 | 14 | TRBV6-5 | . | . | TGTGCCAGCAGACCGGACATGACGAGTTCACCCCTCCACTTT | CASRPDMTSSPLHF
TRBJ2-3 | 16 | TRBV25-1 | TRBD2 | . | TGTGCCAGCAGGGGGCAGCGGGGCTTCGGAACAGATACGCAGTATTTT | CASRGQRGFGTDTQYF
TRBJ1-1 | 15 | TRBV5-1 | . | . | TGCGCCAGCAGCTCGCCGGGGGGGTACAGTTCTGAAGCTTTCTTT | CASSSPGGYSSEAFF
TRBJ2-5 | 17 | TRBV10-3 | TRBD2 | . | TGTGCCATCAGTGCCGGCCCGGTAGCGGGGGGTCAAGAGACCCAGTACTTC | CAISAGPVAGGQETQYF
TRBJ1-1 | 13 | TRBV5-1 | . | once | TGCGCCAGCAGCCCGGACAGACCCCCTGAAGCTTTCTTT | CASSPDRPPEAFF
TRBJ1-5 | 15 | TRBV2 | TRBD1 | few | TGTGCCAGCGACGGGGACAGGGGAGCTAATCAGCCCCAGCATTTT | CASDGDRGANQPQHF
TRBJ1-3 | 12 | TRBV6-5 | . | . | TGTGCCAGCAGCCCAGCTGGAAACACCATATATTTT | CASSPAGNTIYF
TRBJ2-5 | 15 | TRBV6-5 | TRBD1 | . | TGTGCCAGCACCTCCGGGACAGGGCAAGCTGAGACCCAGTACTTC | CASTSGTGQAETQYF
TRBJ2-2 | 15 | TRBV6-6 | TRBD1 | . | TGTGCCAGCAGTGGGACAGGCGACTACACCGGGGAGCTGTTTTTT | CASSGTGDYTGELFF
TRBJ2-1 | 18 | TRBV3-1/TRBV3-2 | TRBD2 | . | TGTGCCAGCAGCCAGGTAGGGAGGCTAGCGGGGGTCTACAATGAGCAGTTCTTC | CASSQVGRLAGVYNEQFF
TRBJ2-1 | 18 | TRBV7-9 | TRBD2 | . | TGTGCCAGCAGCTCCCGCGGCGGGACTAGCGGGGGGGCCTTTGAGCAGTTCTTC | CASSSRGGTSGGAFEQFF